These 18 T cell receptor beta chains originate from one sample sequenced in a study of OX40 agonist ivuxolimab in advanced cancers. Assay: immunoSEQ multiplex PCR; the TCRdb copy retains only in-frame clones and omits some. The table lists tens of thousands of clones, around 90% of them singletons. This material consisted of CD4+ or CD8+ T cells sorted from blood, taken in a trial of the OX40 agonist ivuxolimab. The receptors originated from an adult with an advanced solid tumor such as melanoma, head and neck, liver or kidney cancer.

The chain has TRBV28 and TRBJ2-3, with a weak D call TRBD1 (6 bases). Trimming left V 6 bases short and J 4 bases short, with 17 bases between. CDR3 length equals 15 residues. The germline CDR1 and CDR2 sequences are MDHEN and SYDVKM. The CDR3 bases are TGTGCCAGCAGGGCGCAGGGGTCAATGGCAGATACGCAGTATTTT. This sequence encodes CASRAQGSMADTQYF.

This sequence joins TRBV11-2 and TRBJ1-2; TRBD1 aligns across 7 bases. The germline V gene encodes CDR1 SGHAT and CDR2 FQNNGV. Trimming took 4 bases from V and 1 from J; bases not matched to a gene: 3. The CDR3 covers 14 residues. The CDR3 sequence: CASSWGDSNYGYTF. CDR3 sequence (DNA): TGTGCCAGCAGCTGGGGGGACAGTAACTATGGCTACACCTTC.

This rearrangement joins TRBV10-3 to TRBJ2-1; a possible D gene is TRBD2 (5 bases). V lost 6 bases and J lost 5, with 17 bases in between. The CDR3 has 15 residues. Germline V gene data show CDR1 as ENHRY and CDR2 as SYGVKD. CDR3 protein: CAIRGVAGPNNEQFF. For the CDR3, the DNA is TGTGCCATCAGGGGCGTCGCGGGCCCAAACAATGAGCAGTTCTTC.

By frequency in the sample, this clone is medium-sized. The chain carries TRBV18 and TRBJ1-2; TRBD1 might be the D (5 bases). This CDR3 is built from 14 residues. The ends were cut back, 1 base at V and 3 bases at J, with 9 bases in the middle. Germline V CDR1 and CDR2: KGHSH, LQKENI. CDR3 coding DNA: TGTGCCAGCTCACCACGGGACTGGGACTATGGCTACACCTTC. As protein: CASSPRDWDYGYTF.

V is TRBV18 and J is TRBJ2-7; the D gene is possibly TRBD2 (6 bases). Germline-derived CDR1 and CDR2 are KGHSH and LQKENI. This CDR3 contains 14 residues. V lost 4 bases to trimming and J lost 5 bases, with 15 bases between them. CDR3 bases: TGTGCCAGCTCACAGCTCGGGGGTCGAAACGAGCAGTACTTC. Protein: CASSQLGGRNEQYF.

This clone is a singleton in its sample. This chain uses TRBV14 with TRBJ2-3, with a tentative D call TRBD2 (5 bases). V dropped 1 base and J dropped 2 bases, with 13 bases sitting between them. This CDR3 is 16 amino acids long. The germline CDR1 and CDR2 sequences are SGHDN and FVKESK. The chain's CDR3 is CASSQVGSVATDTQYF. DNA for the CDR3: TGTGCCAGCAGCCAAGTGGGTAGCGTAGCCACAGATACGCAGTATTTT.

The CDR3 reads CASSSGGGETQYF. DNA for the CDR3: TGTGCCAGCAGCTCTGGAGGGGGGGAGACCCAGTACTTC. J is TRBJ2-5 and V is TRBV7-9, with D perhaps being TRBD1 or TRBD2 (6 bases each). Germline-derived CDR1 and CDR2 are SEHNR and FQNEAQ (reference sequence). The CDR3 is made up of 13 amino acids. Deletions cut 4 bases from V and 5 bases from J, with 11 bases between.

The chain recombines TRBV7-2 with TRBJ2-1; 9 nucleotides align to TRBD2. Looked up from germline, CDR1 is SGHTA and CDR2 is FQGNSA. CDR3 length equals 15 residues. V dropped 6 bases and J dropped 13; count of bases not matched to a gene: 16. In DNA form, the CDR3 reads TGTGCCAGCAGTTTACTAGCGGGCCCTGCGGGAGAACAGTTCTTC. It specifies CASSLLAGPAGEQFF.

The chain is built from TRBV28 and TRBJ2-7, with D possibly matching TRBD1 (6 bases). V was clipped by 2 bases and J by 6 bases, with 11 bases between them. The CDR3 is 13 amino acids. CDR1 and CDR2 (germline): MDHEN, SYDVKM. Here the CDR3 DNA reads TGTGCCAGCAGTTTAGGGGGCTCCCGCGAGCAGTACTTC. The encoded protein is CASSLGGSREQYF.

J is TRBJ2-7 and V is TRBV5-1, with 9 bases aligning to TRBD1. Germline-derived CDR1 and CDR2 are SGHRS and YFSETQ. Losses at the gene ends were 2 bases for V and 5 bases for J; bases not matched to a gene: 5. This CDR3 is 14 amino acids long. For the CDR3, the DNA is TGCGCCAGCAGCTTACAGGGGGCGAAAAACGAGCAGTACTTC. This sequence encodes CASSLQGAKNEQYF.

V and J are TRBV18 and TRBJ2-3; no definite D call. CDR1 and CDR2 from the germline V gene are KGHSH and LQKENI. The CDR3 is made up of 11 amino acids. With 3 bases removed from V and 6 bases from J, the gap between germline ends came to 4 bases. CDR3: CASSPVDTQYF. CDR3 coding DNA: TGTGCCAGCTCACCGGTCGATACGCAGTATTTT.

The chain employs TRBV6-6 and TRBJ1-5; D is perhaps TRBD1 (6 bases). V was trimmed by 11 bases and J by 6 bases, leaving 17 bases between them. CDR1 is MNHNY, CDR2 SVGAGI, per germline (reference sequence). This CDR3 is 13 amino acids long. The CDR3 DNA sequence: TGTGCCTCCCAGCTGGAGGGGGGTCAGCCCCAGCATTTT. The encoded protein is CASQLEGGQPQHF.

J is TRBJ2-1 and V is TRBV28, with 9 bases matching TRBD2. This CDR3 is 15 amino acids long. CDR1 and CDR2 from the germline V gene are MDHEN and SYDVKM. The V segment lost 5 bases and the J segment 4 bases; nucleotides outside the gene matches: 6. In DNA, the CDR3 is TGTGCCAGCAGTCCTAGCGGGATAACTTACAATGAGCAGTTCTTC. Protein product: CASSPSGITYNEQFF.

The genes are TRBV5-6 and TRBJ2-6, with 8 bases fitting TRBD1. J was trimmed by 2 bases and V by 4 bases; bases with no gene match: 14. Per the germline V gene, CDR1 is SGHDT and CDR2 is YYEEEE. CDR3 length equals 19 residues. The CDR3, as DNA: TGTGCCAGCAGCCAACCAGGGGGCGCGAGGACGCCTGGGGCCAACGTCCTGACTTTC. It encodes CASSQPGGARTPGANVLTF. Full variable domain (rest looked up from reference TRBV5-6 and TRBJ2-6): DAGVTQSPTHLIKTRGQQVTLRCSPKSGHDTVSWYQQALGQGPQFIFQYYEEEERQRGNFPDRFSGHQFPNYSSELNVNALLLGDSALYLCASSQPGGARTPGANVLTFGAGSRLTVL.

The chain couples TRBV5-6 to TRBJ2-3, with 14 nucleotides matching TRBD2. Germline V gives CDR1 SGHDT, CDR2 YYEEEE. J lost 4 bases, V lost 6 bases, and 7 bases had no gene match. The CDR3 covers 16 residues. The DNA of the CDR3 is TGTGCCAGCACCCTGGGACTAGCGGGAGCCGCAGATACGCAGTATTTT. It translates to CASTLGLAGAADTQYF.

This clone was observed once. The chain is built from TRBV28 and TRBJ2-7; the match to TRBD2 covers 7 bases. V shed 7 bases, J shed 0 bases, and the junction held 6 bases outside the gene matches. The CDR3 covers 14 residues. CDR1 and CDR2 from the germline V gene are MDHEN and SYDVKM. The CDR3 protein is CASNPSGSSYEQYF. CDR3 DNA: TGTGCCAGCAACCCTAGCGGCAGCTCCTACGAGCAGTACTTC.

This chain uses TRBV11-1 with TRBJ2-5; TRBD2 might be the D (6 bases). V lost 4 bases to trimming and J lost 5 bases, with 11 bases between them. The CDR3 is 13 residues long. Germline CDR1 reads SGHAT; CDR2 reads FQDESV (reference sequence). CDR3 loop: CASSSSGEETQYF. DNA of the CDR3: TGTGCCAGCAGCTCTTCGGGAGAGGAGACCCAGTACTTC.

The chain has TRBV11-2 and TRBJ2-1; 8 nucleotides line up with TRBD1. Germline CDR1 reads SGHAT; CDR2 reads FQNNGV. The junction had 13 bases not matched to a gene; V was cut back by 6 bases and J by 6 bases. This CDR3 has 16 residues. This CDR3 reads CASRRLRGRTGNEQFF. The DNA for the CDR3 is TGTGCCAGCAGACGCCTCAGGGGGCGAACTGGCAATGAGCAGTTCTTC.